This T cell receptor beta chain was obtained from a study of T cells in tuberculosis. The data were produced by immunoSEQ multiplex PCR, yet TCRdb's version contains in-frame clones alone and is incomplete. The sample shows tens of thousands of clones, 81% of them seen only once. Cells were sorted from thawed PBMC rested overnight and stained with GMM-loaded CD1B tetramer, viability dye and anti-CD3. The CD1B tetramers carried C32 glucose monomycolate purified from Rhodococcus equi. The CDR3 sequence is 14 residues long. CDR1 and CDR2 from the germline V gene are SGHRS and YFSETQ. Losses at the gene ends were 4 bases for V and 7 bases for J; bases not matched to a gene: 4.

Sequences were obtained from CD1b-GMM tetramer-negative cells sorted from PBMCs. This sequence joins TRBV5-1 and TRBJ2-1, with 11 bases identical to TRBD2. The receptor was derived from an adult woman with latent tuberculosis. CDR3 region: CASSLRLAGNEQFF. The CDR3 coding sequence is TGCGCCAGCAGCCTACGACTAGCGGGAAATGAGCAGTTCTTC.